Listed below are T cell receptor beta chains from one sample, sequenced in a study of radiotherapy plus CTLA-4 blockade in lung cancer. Method: immunoSEQ multiplex PCR; TCRdb's copy keeps in-frame clones and lacks some. The data show 34,000 or so clones, with 60% to 85% seen just once and approximately 14% held by the top ten. Source: peripheral blood, taken from a patient treated with radiotherapy plus ipilimumab. These receptors were collected from a human donor with non-small cell lung cancer that progressed on radiotherapy plus ipilimumab. The CDR3 runs from the conserved cysteine through the conserved F or W. The order of the fields is clone size, V gene, J gene, D gene, CDR3 DNA, CDR3 protein. The D gene is left open where the match is weak. The size of a clone is reported for some rows only, either as once, few or many, or as a class for expanded clones.

clone_size: once
v_call: TRBV28
j_call: TRBJ2-7
d_call: -
cdr3_nt: TGTGCCAGCAGTTCCCCCCATGTATCCTACGAGCAGTACTTC
cdr3_aa: CASSSPHVSYEQYF

clone_size: -
v_call: TRBV7-8
j_call: TRBJ2-2
d_call: -
cdr3_nt: TGTGCCAGCAGCCGCCAGGACTACATAGGGAGGGAGCTGTTTTTT
cdr3_aa: CASSRQDYIGRELFF

clone_size: once
v_call: TRBV4-1
j_call: TRBJ1-1
d_call: -
cdr3_nt: TGCGCCAGCAGCCAAGCCGGGACCGCGAACACTGAAGCTTTCTTT
cdr3_aa: CASSQAGTANTEAFF

clone_size: -
v_call: TRBV9
j_call: TRBJ1-5
d_call: -
cdr3_nt: TGTGCCAGCGGGGGGTACAATCAGCCCCAGCATTTT
cdr3_aa: CASGGYNQPQHF

clone_size: -
v_call: TRBV5-1
j_call: TRBJ2-5
d_call: -
cdr3_nt: TGCGCCAGCAGCTTGGCCGGGGAGACCCAGTACTTC
cdr3_aa: CASSLAGETQYF

clone_size: -
v_call: TRBV18
j_call: TRBJ2-1
d_call: -
cdr3_nt: TGTGCCAGCTCACCGCCGTCCAGGGGGGGAAATGAGCAGTTCTTC
cdr3_aa: CASSPPSRGGNEQFF

clone_size: -
v_call: TRBV29-1
j_call: TRBJ2-3
d_call: TRBD1
cdr3_nt: TGCAGCGTTGAGGGCCGGGACAGTAGGACAGATACGCAGTATTTT
cdr3_aa: CSVEGRDSRTDTQYF

clone_size: medium-sized
v_call: TRBV18
j_call: TRBJ2-7
d_call: TRBD1
cdr3_nt: TGTGCCAGCTCACCACCGAACAGGGGGACTTACGAGCAGTACTTC
cdr3_aa: CASSPPNRGTYEQYF

clone_size: -
v_call: TRBV5-4
j_call: TRBJ2-7
d_call: -
cdr3_nt: TGTGCCAGCAGCCCGGGTAGGGACAATACCTACGAGCAGTACTTC
cdr3_aa: CASSPGRDNTYEQYF

clone_size: few
v_call: TRBV4-3
j_call: TRBJ1-1
d_call: -
cdr3_nt: TGCGCCAGCAGCCAAGATCGAGGGGTGGGAACTGAAGCTTTCTTT
cdr3_aa: CASSQDRGVGTEAFF

clone_size: -
v_call: TRBV5-4
j_call: TRBJ2-4
d_call: -
cdr3_nt: TGTGCCAGCAGGGATCAGGGTGACAAAAACATTCAGTACTTC
cdr3_aa: CASRDQGDKNIQYF

clone_size: few
v_call: TRBV4-1
j_call: TRBJ2-5
d_call: -
cdr3_nt: TGCGCCAGCAGATTGGGGGCGGATGATCTCCAAGAGACCCAGTACTTC
cdr3_aa: CASRLGADDLQETQYF

clone_size: medium-sized
v_call: TRBV4-3
j_call: TRBJ1-2
d_call: -
cdr3_nt: TGCGCCAGCAGCCAAGCTTGGGACACTTACTATGGCTACACCTTC
cdr3_aa: CASSQAWDTYYGYTF